This T cell receptor beta chain stems from a study of vaccination effects on CD4 cells after COVID-19. Study-level findings and limits: Healthy vaccinees' vaccine-induced clones included only 1 of 255 cross-reacting with common cold coronaviruses.

Within the ViraFEST assay, antigen-specific CD4+ T cells underwent expansion with viral peptide pools prior to sequencing. Scientists isolated CD4+ T cells after a roughly ten-day culture period ended. All vaccine recipients tested negative for nucleocapsid antibodies and had never contracted SARS-CoV-2 infection. Researchers reported culturing over 1.5 million PBMC in each well, adding around 10 IU/ml IL-2 and about 9.5 ug/ml peptides. Days 3 and 7 were when half the medium was replaced with IL-2 medium. Using immunoSEQ multiplex PCR, the repertoire was profiled, and TCRdb retains in-frame clones only, with some absent. The data contain some 69,000 clones, around 76% of them singletons. A word on this clone: Its antigen is currently unknown.

The sample consisted of CD4+ T cells from PBMCs cultured with HCoV-NL63 spike peptides, taken before COVID-19 vaccination. The TCR originated in a human donor who received a COVID-19 vaccine.

CDR3 sequence reads: CATSRGGVGNQPQHF. The CDR3 nucleotides read TGTGCCACCAGCAGAGGGGGAGTGGGCAATCAGCCCCAGCATTTT. The gene calls are TRBV15 and TRBJ1-5; D uncertain. Trimming took off 1 base at V and 2 bases at J, with 9 bases between the two ends. This CDR3 region has 15 residues. Germline V CDR1 and CDR2: LNHNV, YYDKDF (reference sequence). The full variable domain, rest sourced from reference TRBV15 and TRBJ1-5, is DAMVIQNPRYQVTQFGKPVTLSCSQTLNHNVMYWYQQKSSQAPKLLFHYYDKDFNNEADTPDNFQSRRPNTSFCFLDIRSPGLGDTAMYLCATSRGGVGNQPQHFGDGTRLSIL.